This TCR beta chain was recorded in a study of PD-L1 blockade in urothelial cancer. The V gene's germline CDR1 is SGHTA and CDR2 FQGNSA. The V and J ends lost 5 bases and 8 bases respectively, with 11 bases between them. The CDR3 covers 12 residues. Assay: immunoSEQ multiplex PCR; the TCRdb copy retains only in-frame clones and omits some. Of about 32,000 clones in the sample, approximately 80% were seen once. Sample: PBMCs, taken around atezolizumab (anti-PD-L1) treatment. The receptor was isolated from a man between 60 and 70 years old with urothelial cancer. The chain couples TRBV7-2 to TRBJ2-3; the D gene is possibly TRBD2 (5 bases). The CDR3 is CASSPGRGTQYF. CDR3 nucleotide sequence: TGTGCCAGCAGCCCGGGTCGGGGTACGCAGTATTTT.